A selection of T cell receptor beta chains follows, all from one sample in a study of blood T cell repertoires in COVID-19. Assay used: immunoSEQ multiplex PCR; TCRdb lists only in-frame clones, some missing. This table has around 69,000 clones, around 84% appearing once. The sequencing input was peripheral blood. The receptors were sampled from a man aged 50-59 years with active COVID-19. Both conserved end residues are part of each CDR3. The D gene is left open where the match is weak. Clone sizes are given selectively: once, few, many, or a class where the clone is expanded.

cdr3_nt cdr3_aa v_call d_call j_call clone_size
TGTGCCAGCAGCTCAAACAGGGTATCTGGCAATCAGCCCCAGCATTTT CASSSNRVSGNQPQHF TRBV7-9 . TRBJ1-5 .
TGTGCCACCGCCGGGGGAACTGGGGGCTATGGCTACACCTTC CATAGGTGGYGYTF TRBV10-3 . TRBJ1-2 .
TGCGCCAGCAGCTTCCTAGGACAGGGAGGCACTGAAGCTTTCTTT CASSFLGQGGTEAFF TRBV5-1 TRBD1 TRBJ1-1 once
TGTGCCAGCAGCCCGGTTTCAGCGGGGTCCAATGAGCAGTTCTTC CASSPVSAGSNEQFF TRBV5-4 TRBD2 TRBJ2-1 .
TGTGCCAGCAGCCAACACGGTCAAGAGACCCAGTACTTC CASSQHGQETQYF TRBV3-1/TRBV3-2 . TRBJ2-5 .
TGTGCCAGCTCTCGCTGGCAGGGCGGTGGCTACACCTTC CASSRWQGGGYTF TRBV27 . TRBJ1-2 .
TGTGCCAGCAAGGGAGGGAACCCTGAAGCTTTCTTT CASKGGNPEAFF TRBV11-3 . TRBJ1-1 .
TGTGCCACCAGTGATGCAACAGGGGGCGCTGGGGCCAACGTCCTGACTTTC CATSDATGGAGANVLTF TRBV24-1 TRBD1 TRBJ2-6 .
TGTGCCATCTCGGAGCCTCATCCGGGGTTGAACACCGGGGAGCTGTTTTTT CAISEPHPGLNTGELFF TRBV10-3 . TRBJ2-2 .
TGTGCCACCAGTGACCTCCGAGGGGGAGAACTAGACAATGAGCAGTTCTTC CATSDLRGGELDNEQFF TRBV24-1 . TRBJ2-1 .
TGTGCCAGCTCACCACCGGGACAGGGGGCAGGTGAGCAGTTCTTC CASSPPGQGAGEQFF TRBV18 TRBD1 TRBJ2-1 .
TGTGCCGGAGGGGGCAGGGGGTCCGCTAATGAAAAACTGTTTTTT CAGGGRGSANEKLFF TRBV7-9 TRBD1 TRBJ1-4 .
TGTGCTAGTGACCAAACAGGCTTGAACACTGAAGCTTTCTTT CASDQTGLNTEAFF TRBV12-5 . TRBJ1-1 .
TGCAGCGTTGAAGATCGGACACAAAACTATGGCTACACCTTC CSVEDRTQNYGYTF TRBV29-1 . TRBJ1-2 .
TGTGCCAGCTCACTTCGGACTAGCGGGATTAGCAATGAGCAGTTCTTC CASSLRTSGISNEQFF TRBV18 TRBD2 TRBJ2-1 once
TGTGCCAGCAGTTACTCAATGGGCGTAGAGACCCAGTACTTC CASSYSMGVETQYF TRBV6-5 . TRBJ2-5 .
TGTGCCAGTAGTTACAGGAGCCTCAGTCAAGAGACCCAGTACTTC CASSYRSLSQETQYF TRBV19 . TRBJ2-5 .
TGTGCCAGCAGAGCTCCGGGACAGGGGTGGGAGACCCAGTACTTC CASRAPGQGWETQYF TRBV27 TRBD1 TRBJ2-5 .
TGTGCCATCAGTGAGTCGACTAGCGGGGACGTGGATACGCAGTATTTT CAISESTSGDVDTQYF TRBV10-3 TRBD2 TRBJ2-3 .
TGTGCCAGCACCCCCCCGACCGGGACAGGGAGTGGAAACACCATATATTTT CASTPPTGTGSGNTIYF TRBV7-9 TRBD1 TRBJ1-3 .
TGTGCCAGCAGACCCACTAGCGGCTCCTACAATGAGCAGTTCTTC CASRPTSGSYNEQFF TRBV7-8 TRBD2 TRBJ2-1 few
TGTGCCAGCAGTTACTCCGACCTCACGGGGTCCCAGTACTTC CASSYSDLTGSQYF TRBV6-2/TRBV6-3 . TRBJ2-5 .
TGTGCCAGCAGTGACAACACCATCGGCAATCAGCCCCAGCATTTT CASSDNTIGNQPQHF TRBV2 . TRBJ1-5 .
TGCGCCAGCAGCTTAGGTGGGAGGTTAAATCAGCCCCAGCATTTT CASSLGGRLNQPQHF TRBV5-1 . TRBJ1-5 .
TGCGCCAGCAGCTCTAGCGGGATAAGGCCCGATGAGCAGTTCTTC CASSSSGIRPDEQFF TRBV5-1 TRBD2 TRBJ2-1 .
TGCGCCAGCAGCTATCTGGGACAGAACTACAATGAGCAGTTCTTC CASSYLGQNYNEQFF TRBV5-1 TRBD1 TRBJ2-1 .
TGTGCCAGCAGTGACCCCGCTAGCGGGGGGGCTGGGGAGCAGTTCTTC CASSDPASGGAGEQFF TRBV6-4 TRBD2 TRBJ2-1 .
TGTGCCAGTAGTGGACAGGGCTATAATTCACCCCTCCACTTT CASSGQGYNSPLHF TRBV19 TRBD1 TRBJ1-6 once
TGTGCCAGCAGCGCGACAGTAGATACGCAGTATTTT CASSATVDTQYF TRBV7-2 . TRBJ2-3 .
TGTGCCAGCAGCTTATTGGACACCACCGGGGAGCTGTTTTTT CASSLLDTTGELFF TRBV11-3 . TRBJ2-2 .
TGTGCCAGCTCACTACAGCGGGACAGGGTTTCCTACAATGAGCAGTTCTTC CASSLQRDRVSYNEQFF TRBV18 TRBD1 TRBJ2-1 .
TGCAGTGCTAGTAAGACATCCAACTTCTACACCTTC CSASKTSNFYTF TRBV20-1 . TRBJ1-2 .
TGTGCCAGCAGCGCCACAGGGAGAACTAATGAAAAACTGTTTTTT CASSATGRTNEKLFF TRBV7-2 . TRBJ1-4 .
TGTGCCAGCAGGGCCGTTGACAGGTTGAACACTGAAGCTTTCTTT CASRAVDRLNTEAFF TRBV6-5 . TRBJ1-1 .
TGTGCCACCAGCACTAAAGACAGGGGAGGGTACAATGAGCAGTTCTTC CATSTKDRGGYNEQFF TRBV15 . TRBJ2-1 .
TGTGCCAGCAGCGTGGGACTAGCCCAAGAGACCCAGTACTTC CASSVGLAQETQYF TRBV9 TRBD2 TRBJ2-5 .
TGTGCCAGCAGCAGACACCTCCAAGAGACCCAGTACTTC CASSRHLQETQYF TRBV21-1 . TRBJ2-5 .
TGTGCCAGCAGCCAAGGCGATAGGGGGCGAGAGACCCAGTACTTC CASSQGDRGRETQYF TRBV3-1/TRBV3-2 TRBD1 TRBJ2-5 .
TGTGCCAGCAGCGTGGGACAGGGGATCGGGCAGTTCTTC CASSVGQGIGQFF TRBV5-4 TRBD1 TRBJ2-1 .
TGTGCCAGCAGCCACCTTAAGGGGGGGCAGCCCCAGCATTTT CASSHLKGGQPQHF TRBV4-2 . TRBJ1-5 .